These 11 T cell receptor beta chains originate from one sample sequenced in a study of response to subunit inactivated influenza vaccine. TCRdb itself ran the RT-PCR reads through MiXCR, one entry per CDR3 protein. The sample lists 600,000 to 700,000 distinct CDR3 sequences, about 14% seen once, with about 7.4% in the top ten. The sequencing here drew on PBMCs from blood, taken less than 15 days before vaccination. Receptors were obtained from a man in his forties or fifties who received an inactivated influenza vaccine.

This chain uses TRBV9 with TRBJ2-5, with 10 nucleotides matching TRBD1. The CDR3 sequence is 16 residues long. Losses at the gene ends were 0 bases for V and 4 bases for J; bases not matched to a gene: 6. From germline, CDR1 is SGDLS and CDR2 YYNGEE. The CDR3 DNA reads TGTGCCAGCAGCGTAGGGGACAGGGGTTTAAGAGAGACCCAGTACTTC. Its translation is CASSVGDRGLRETQYF.

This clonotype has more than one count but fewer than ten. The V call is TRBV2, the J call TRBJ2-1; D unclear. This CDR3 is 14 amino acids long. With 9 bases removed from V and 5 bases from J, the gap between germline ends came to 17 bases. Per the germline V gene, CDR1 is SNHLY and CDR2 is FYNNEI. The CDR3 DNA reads TGTGCCAGTTTTTCCCGGGCCTGGAACAATGAGCAGTTCTTC. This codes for CASFSRAWNNEQFF.

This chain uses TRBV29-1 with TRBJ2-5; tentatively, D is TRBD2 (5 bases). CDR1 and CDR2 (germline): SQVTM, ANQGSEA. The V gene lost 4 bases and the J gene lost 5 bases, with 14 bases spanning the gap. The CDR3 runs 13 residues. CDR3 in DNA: TGCAGCGTTGCGTCTCAGACGGGGGAGACCCAGTACTTC. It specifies CSVASQTGETQYF.

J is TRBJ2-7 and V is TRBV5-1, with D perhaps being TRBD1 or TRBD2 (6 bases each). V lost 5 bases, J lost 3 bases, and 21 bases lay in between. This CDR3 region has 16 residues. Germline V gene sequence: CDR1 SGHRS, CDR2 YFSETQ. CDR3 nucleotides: TGCGCCAGCAGTTACGGCGCGGGGACAAAAAGCTACGAGCAGTACTTC. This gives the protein CASSYGAGTKSYEQYF.

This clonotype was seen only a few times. The CDR3 coding sequence is TGTGCCAGCAGCACTCTCTCAGGGCTCATGAACACTGAAGCTTTCTTT. Its protein is CASSTLSGLMNTEAFF. The rearrangement links TRBV3-1 to TRBJ1-1; tentative D call: TRBD1 (5 bases). V shed 5 bases and J shed 0 bases, with 16 bases lying between them. Germline values: CDR1 LGHDT, CDR2 YNNKEL (reference sequence). The CDR3 extends over 16 amino acids. The variable domain in full, completed from reference TRBV3-1 and TRBJ1-1, reads DTAVSQTPKYLVTQMGNDKSIKCEQNLGHDTMYWYKQDSKKFLKIMFSYNNKELIINETVPNRFSPKSPDKAHLNLHINSLELGDSAVYFCASSTLSGLMNTEAFFGQGTRLTVV.

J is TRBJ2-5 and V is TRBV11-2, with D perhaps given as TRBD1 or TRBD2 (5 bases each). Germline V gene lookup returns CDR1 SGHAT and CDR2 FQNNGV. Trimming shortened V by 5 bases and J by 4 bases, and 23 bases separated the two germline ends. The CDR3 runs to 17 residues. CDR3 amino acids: CASSDYILDEGRETQYF. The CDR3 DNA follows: TGTGCCAGCAGCGACTATATTTTGGACGAGGGGAGAGAGACCCAGTACTTC.

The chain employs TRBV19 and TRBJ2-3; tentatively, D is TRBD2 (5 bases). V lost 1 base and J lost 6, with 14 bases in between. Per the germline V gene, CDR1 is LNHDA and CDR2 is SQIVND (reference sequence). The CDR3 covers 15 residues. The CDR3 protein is CASSIGGGIADTQYF. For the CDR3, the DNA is TGTGCCAGTAGTATAGGTGGAGGTATCGCGGATACGCAGTATTTT.

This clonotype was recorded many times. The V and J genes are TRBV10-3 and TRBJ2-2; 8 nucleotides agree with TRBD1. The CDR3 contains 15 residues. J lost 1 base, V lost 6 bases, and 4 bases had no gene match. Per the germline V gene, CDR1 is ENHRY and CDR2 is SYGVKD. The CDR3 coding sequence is TGTGCCATCAGGAACGGGACAGGGAACACCGGGGAGCTGTTTTTT. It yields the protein CAIRNGTGNTGELFF.

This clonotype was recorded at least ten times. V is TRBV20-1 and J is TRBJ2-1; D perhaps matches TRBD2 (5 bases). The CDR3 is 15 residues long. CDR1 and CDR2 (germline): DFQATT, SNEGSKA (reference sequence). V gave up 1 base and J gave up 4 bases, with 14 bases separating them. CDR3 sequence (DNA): TGCAGTGCTAGAGTGGTGGGGAGCCTATACAATGAGCAGTTCTTC. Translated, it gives CSARVVGSLYNEQFF.

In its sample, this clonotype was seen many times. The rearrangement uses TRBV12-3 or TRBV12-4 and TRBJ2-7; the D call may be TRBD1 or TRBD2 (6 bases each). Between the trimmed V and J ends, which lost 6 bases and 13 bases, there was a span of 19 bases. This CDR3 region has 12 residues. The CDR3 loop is CASSQWGALIYF. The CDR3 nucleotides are TGTGCCAGCAGCCAATGGGGGGCTCTTATCTACTTC.

The CDR3 region has the DNA TGTGCCAGCAGTTACTCGGGACAGATTGAAGCTTTCTTT. Amino acid sequence: CASSYSGQIEAFF. The rearrangement joins TRBV6-2 or TRBV6-3 to TRBJ1-1, with TRBD1 matching over 7 bases. The CDR3 is 13 residues long. Germline V gene sequence: CDR1 MNHEY, CDR2 SVGEGT. J was trimmed by 7 bases and V by 0 bases; bases with no gene match: 2.